This record covers a single T cell receptor (beta chain). Its cognate antigen is unknown. Amplification used 60 Vbeta primers and 13 Jbeta primers. TCRdb keeps only in-frame clones here, not all; method: immunoSEQ multiplex PCR. The table for this sample gives 45,000 to 50,000 clones. The data belong to a study of cytomegalovirus exposure and HLA in healthy donors. The CDR3 extends over 12 amino acids. The V gene's germline CDR1 is SGDLS and CDR2 YYNGEE. V was pared by 2 bases and J by 5 bases, with 0 bases of the junction left unmatched. The study's findings and limits: Across donors, most TCRs were seen rarely, yet some public ones were widespread.

Sequencing input: PBMCs. The sequence was collected from a male donor in good health and CMV-seronegative. The rearrangement links TRBV9 to TRBJ2-5; 7 bases agree with TRBD2. In nucleotides, the CDR3 is TGTGCCAGCAGCGTGGGGGGGGAGACCCAGTACTTC. Amino acid sequence: CASSVGGETQYF.